Reported below is one T cell receptor beta chain. Its matching antigen is unknown. The sample comes from a study of Ad26.COV2.S vaccination and SARS-CoV-2 variants. Overall study: Doses of Ad26.COV2.S were injected into muscle once or twice, 56 days apart. Whole-study results and caveats: Analytic work on TCR breadth and depth might have understated the full extent of total T cell responses.

The germline V gene has CDR1 MGHDK and CDR2 SYGVNS. CDR3 size: 12 residues. Trimming shortened V by 0 bases and J by 9 bases, and 8 bases separated the two germline ends. Profiled with immunoSEQ multiplex PCR; TCRdb holds only in-frame clones, not every one. Found here are about 440,000 clones, 90% of them singletons; the top ten hold approximately 4.5%. Described treatment: approximately 18 received Ad26.COV2.S at low or high dose, single or two shots; about five received placebo; per-sample allocation not given. Sampling happened 63 days after the first vaccine or placebo injection. SARS-CoV-2 spike from the Wuhan strain was encoded by the vaccine, an Ad26 vector.

The genes are TRBV25-1 and TRBJ1-2, with unresolved D. Sample: peripheral blood, taken in a trial of Ad26.COV2.S vaccine versus placebo. The clonotype originates from a person between 18 and 65 years old who received the Ad26.COV2.S COVID-19 vaccine or a placebo. The CDR3: CASSEYTRRYTF. The CDR3 DNA reads TGTGCCAGCAGTGAATATACTCGACGCTACACCTTC.